The 9 T cell receptor beta chains below were found in one sample sequenced in a study of cytomegalovirus exposure and HLA in healthy donors. 60 Vbeta and 13 Jbeta primers were used in PCR. TCRdb keeps only in-frame clones here, not all; method: immunoSEQ multiplex PCR. The sample contains about 160,000 clones, about 77% of which appear only once. The sequenced material came from PBMCs. Source of these receptors: a young man in good health and CMV-seropositive.

With respect to this clone: Relative to the germline gene, one junction end is altered; a read error may explain this. CDR3 nucleotides: TGTGCCAGCATTGAACGGCCAGGGTATGAGCAGTTCTTC. This codes for CASIERPGYEQFF. V and J are TRBV2 and TRBJ2-1; D perhaps matches TRBD1 (5 bases). The CDR3 spans 13 residues. Germline CDR1 SNHLY, CDR2 FYNNEI.

The chain is built from TRBV29-1 and TRBJ2-5, with D possibly TRBD1 on 6 matching bases. TRBJ2-7 matches the DNA end more closely, so the J call is doubtful. CDR1 and CDR2 from the germline V gene are SQVTM and ANQGSEA. CDR3 length: 15 residues. CDR3 in amino acids: CSVRINYREPGEQYF. As DNA, the CDR3 is TGCAGCGTCCGAATCAACTACAGGGAGCCCGGCGAGCAGTACTTC.

This clone was observed a few times. The chain combines TRBV5-1 with TRBJ2-1; a possible D gene is TRBD1 (6 bases). The V gene's germline CDR1 is SGHRS and CDR2 YFSETQ. CDR3 size: 16 residues. Deletions cut 0 bases from V and 6 bases from J, with 16 bases between. CDR3 residues: CASSLAGAGVSNEQFF. CDR3 coding DNA: TGCGCCAGCAGCTTGGCCGGGGCAGGGGTAAGCAATGAGCAGTTCTTC. Using reference TRBV5-1 and TRBJ2-1 for the parts outside the CDR3, the full variable domain is KAGVTQTPRYLIKTRGQQVTLSCSPISGHRSVSWYQQTPGQGLQFLFEYFSETQRNKGNFPGRFSGRQFSNSRSEMNVSTLELGDSALYLCASSLAGAGVSNEQFFGPGTRLTVL.

V and J are TRBV28 and TRBJ2-7, with a possible D match to TRBD1 (5 bases). With 7 bases removed from V and 3 bases from J, the gap between germline ends came to 13 bases. This CDR3 is built from 13 residues. The germline V gene has CDR1 MDHEN and CDR2 SYDVKM. Here the CDR3 reads CASKRWQGYEQYF. The CDR3 DNA follows: TGTGCCAGCAAAAGATGGCAGGGCTACGAGCAGTACTTC.

The gene calls are TRBV4-1 and TRBJ1-1; D gene ambiguous. V was cut by 1 base and J by 4 bases, with 13 bases left in between. The germline V gene encodes CDR1 MGHRA and CDR2 YSYEKL. The CDR3 spans 15 residues. The CDR3 protein is CASSQGPRRPTEAFF. DNA of the CDR3: TGCGCCAGCAGCCAAGGACCTAGGCGGCCCACTGAAGCTTTCTTT.

This clone has more than one count but fewer than ten. V and J are TRBV7-9 and TRBJ2-2; 7 bases line up with TRBD2. V shed 3 bases and J 4 bases; nucleotides not matched to a gene: 8. The CDR3 totals 16 residues. Germline V gene data show CDR1 as SEHNR and CDR2 as FQNEAQ (reference sequence). The CDR3 loop is CASSFGVGGITGELFF. The CDR3 DNA sequence: TGTGCCAGCAGCTTCGGGGTGGGGGGGATCACCGGGGAGCTGTTTTTT. The complete variable domain, with remaining parts taken from reference TRBV7-9 and TRBJ2-2, reads DTGVSQNPRHKITKRGQNVTFRCDPISEHNRLYWYRQTLGQGPEFLTYFQNEAQLEKSRLLSDRFSAERPKGSFSTLEIQRTEQGDSAMYLCASSFGVGGITGELFFGEGSRLTVL.

The chain is built from TRBV28 and TRBJ2-6, with D perhaps matching TRBD1 (6 bases). There are 14 residues in the CDR3. Looked up from germline, CDR1 is MDHEN and CDR2 is SYDVKM. V lost 5 bases to trimming and J lost 6 bases, with 11 bases between them. The CDR3: CASSNRVQANVLTF. For the CDR3, the DNA is TGTGCCAGCAGTAACAGGGTCCAGGCCAACGTCCTGACTTTC.

This chain joins TRBV28 and TRBJ2-1; 9 bases line up with TRBD2. Per the germline V gene, CDR1 is MDHEN and CDR2 is SYDVKM. The CDR3 extends over 16 amino acids. The trim removed 7 bases at V and 4 bases at J, leaving 11 bases unmatched. CDR3: CASKGRGRGGYNEQFF. In DNA, the CDR3 is TGTGCCAGCAAGGGTCGCGGGAGGGGGGGGTACAATGAGCAGTTCTTC.

The rearrangement links TRBV5-6 to TRBJ1-4, with unresolved D. The CDR3 has 15 amino acids. V was shortened by 1 base and J by 0 bases, with 7 bases between the two germline ends. CDR1 is SGHDT and CDR2 is YYEEEE in the germline V gene. CDR3 residues: CASSLYGPTNEKLFF. The CDR3 nucleotides are TGTGCCAGCAGCTTGTACGGTCCAACTAATGAAAAACTGTTTTTT.